Following are 18 T cell receptor beta chains from one sample sequenced in a study of beta chain features in type 1 diabetes. Study-level points and caveats: Shorter TCRB CDR3s, moderately but significantly so, were found in Type 1 diabetes patients in all four CD4+ subsets.

Expressed TCRB transcripts got sequenced, as all isolated RNA was reverse transcribed. Libraries were prepared by immunoSEQ multiplex PCR; TCRdb keeps only in-frame clonotypes and omits some of them. The sample has 630,000 or so clones, about an eighth seen once. No antigen has been identified for these receptors. The sequenced sample was naive CD4+ T cells from blood. These receptors were collected from a man aged 18 to 30 with type 1 diabetes.

The chain employs TRBV9 and TRBJ2-1; possible D gene TRBD2, 5 bases. Germline CDR1 and CDR2: SGDLS and YYNGEE. The CDR3 runs 14 residues. Trimming took off 6 bases at V and 0 bases at J, with 10 bases between the two ends. The CDR3 DNA follows: TGTGCCAGCACATCCGCGGGCTCCTACAATGAGCAGTTCTTC. This gives the protein CASTSAGSYNEQFF. Full variable domain (remainder filled in from reference TRBV9 and TRBJ2-1): DSGVTQTPKHLITATGQRVTLRCSPRSGDLSVYWYQQSLDQGLQFLIQYYNGEERAKGNILERFSAQQFPDLHSELNLSSLELGDSALYFCASTSAGSYNEQFFGPGTRLTVL.

The rearrangement links TRBV5-1 to TRBJ2-1; TRBD2 might be the D (5 bases). The CDR3 is made up of 18 amino acids. Trimming cost V 2 bases and J 1 base, with 19 bases left between them. Germline V lookup: CDR1 SGHRS, CDR2 YFSETQ. The CDR3 here is CASSFRRRSGASYNEQFF. CDR3 nucleotide sequence: TGCGCCAGCAGCTTTCGGAGGAGGTCAGGTGCGTCCTACAATGAGCAGTTCTTC.

The rearrangement uses TRBV5-1 and TRBJ2-7, with 7 bases lining up with TRBD1. Germline lookup yields CDR1 SGHRS and CDR2 YFSETQ. V lost 0 bases to trimming and J lost 1 base; unmatched junction nucleotides: 7. CDR3 size: 16 residues. As DNA, the CDR3 is TGCGCCAGCAGCTTGGACGGACAGGTAATTTCCTACGAGCAGTACTTC. Its translation: CASSLDGQVISYEQYF.

This sequence joins TRBV18 and TRBJ2-5; D may be TRBD2 (5 bases). From germline, CDR1 is KGHSH and CDR2 LQKENI. This CDR3 comprises 13 residues. V lost 5 bases and J 4 bases, leaving 11 bases between the germline ends. The CDR3, as DNA: TGTGCCAGCTCATCGAGGAGGCGAGAGACCCAGTACTTC. Translation: CASSSRRRETQYF. Looking up the rest from reference TRBV18 and TRBJ2-5 gives the full variable domain: NAGVMQNPRHLVRRRGQEARLRCSPMKGHSHVYWYRQLPEEGLKFMVYLQKENIIDESGMPKERFSAEFPKEGPSILRIQQVVRGDSAAYFCASSSRRRETQYFGPGTRLLVL.

The rearrangement joins TRBV6-5 to TRBJ2-1; 12 nucleotides line up with TRBD2. Germline loops: CDR1 MNHEY, CDR2 SVGAGI. The CDR3 extends over 15 amino acids. Trimming cost V 4 bases and J 6 bases; bases outside gene matches: 4. DNA of the CDR3: TGTGCCAGCAGTTCGGGACTAGCGGGCTTCAATGAGCAGTTCTTC. Encoded protein: CASSSGLAGFNEQFF.

This sequence joins TRBV7-2 and TRBJ2-7, with D perhaps matching TRBD1 (6 bases). Germline lookup yields CDR1 SGHTA and CDR2 FQGNSA. Trimming cost V 0 bases and J 1 base, with 16 bases left between them. The length of the CDR3 is 17 residues. The DNA of the CDR3 is TGTGCCAGCAGCTTAGCAGTGTTTGGGGGCATATCCTACGAGCAGTACTTC. The encoded protein is CASSLAVFGGISYEQYF.

The V and J genes are TRBV9 and TRBJ2-7, with TRBD1 as a possible D gene (6 bases). Germline V lookup: CDR1 SGDLS, CDR2 YYNGEE. Trimming took 4 bases from V and 5 from J, leaving 19 bases between them. The CDR3 has 15 residues. The CDR3 coding sequence is TGTGCCAGCAGCCCCCGCTGGGACAACCTAGACGAGCAGTACTTC. Its translation is CASSPRWDNLDEQYF.

Only a few counts were recorded for this clone. The chain recombines TRBV5-1 with TRBJ1-2; no reliable D call. This CDR3 region has 15 residues. Germline CDR1 and CDR2: SGHRS and YFSETQ. V gave up 3 bases and J gave up 4 bases, with 16 bases separating them. CDR3: CASSSTPWGTYGYTF. CDR3 in DNA: TGCGCCAGCAGCTCAACCCCCTGGGGTACCTATGGCTACACCTTC.

This clone has just a few counts. The V and J genes are TRBV7-2 and TRBJ2-2, with 8 bases matching TRBD1. The CDR3 covers 15 residues. CDR1 is SGHTA and CDR2 is FQGNSA in the germline V gene. Trimming took 4 bases from V and 5 from J; bases not matched to a gene: 6. The CDR3 loop is CASSSGGLRTGELFF. The CDR3 DNA sequence: TGTGCCAGCAGCTCAGGGGGCTTGAGGACCGGGGAGCTGTTTTTT.

This clone came up a few times. The rearrangement links TRBV19 to TRBJ2-2; 8 positions agree with TRBD2. CDR1 is LNHDA, CDR2 SQIVND, per germline (reference sequence). V lost 3 bases, J lost 6 bases, and 9 bases stayed unmatched. The CDR3 spans 16 residues. The CDR3 nucleotides are TGTGCCAGTAGTATTCGACTAGCGAGTGACCCCGGGGAGCTGTTTTTT. It codes for CASSIRLASDPGELFF.

The chain uses TRBV7-2 and TRBJ1-1; D perhaps matches TRBD1 (6 bases). CDR3 length: 14 amino acids. Germline V gene sequence: CDR1 SGHTA, CDR2 FQGNSA. Trimming removed 5 bases from V and 4 bases from J, with 14 bases in between. The CDR3 coding sequence is TGTGCCAGCAGCACCAAGACAGGATTCACTGAAGCTTTCTTT. This translates into CASSTKTGFTEAFF.

V usage is TRBV9 and J usage is TRBJ1-1; D uncertain. The CDR3 length is 14 residues. In germline, CDR1 is SGDLS, CDR2 YYNGEE. V gave up 3 bases and J gave up 1 base, with 10 bases separating them. CDR3 coding DNA: TGTGCCAGCAGCGCCCTGACATCGAACACTGAAGCTTTCTTT. As protein: CASSALTSNTEAFF.

This clone has more than one count but fewer than ten. The rearrangement joins TRBV2 to TRBJ2-7; 10 bases fit TRBD2. The CDR3 is made up of 14 amino acids. The V and J ends lost 6 bases and 4 bases, in that order; junction bases with no gene match: 6. CDR1 is SNHLY, CDR2 FYNNEI, per germline. The CDR3 here is CASREREGRYEQYF. In nucleotides, the CDR3 is TGTGCCAGCAGGGAGCGGGAGGGCCGGTACGAGCAGTACTTC.

This clone was counted between two and nine times. The chain couples TRBV18 to TRBJ1-1; D possibly corresponds to TRBD1 (6 bases). With 3 bases removed from V and 6 bases from J, the gap between germline ends came to 11 bases. In germline, CDR1 is KGHSH, CDR2 LQKENI. The CDR3 sequence is 13 residues long. The CDR3 reads CASSPGGPAEAFF. The DNA for the CDR3 is TGTGCCAGCTCACCGGGGGGGCCAGCTGAAGCTTTCTTT. Combining the CDR3 with reference TRBV18 and TRBJ1-1 gives the whole variable domain NAGVMQNPRHLVRRRGQEARLRCSPMKGHSHVYWYRQLPEEGLKFMVYLQKENIIDESGMPKERFSAEFPKEGPSILRIQQVVRGDSAAYFCASSPGGPAEAFFGQGTRLTVV.

This chain links TRBV11-2 with TRBJ2-7; TRBD1 matches 7 bases. Germline V gene sequence: CDR1 SGHAT, CDR2 FQNNGV. The CDR3 has 16 amino acids. V lost 6 bases to trimming and J lost 3 bases; unmatched junction nucleotides: 14. The CDR3 DNA is TGTGCCAGCAGTTCCCCTTCGACAGGGATCAACTACGAGCAGTACTTC. Amino acid sequence: CASSSPSTGINYEQYF.

V usage is TRBV7-9 and J usage is TRBJ2-5; the D gene is possibly TRBD2 (5 bases). The germline V gene has CDR1 SEHNR and CDR2 FQNEAQ (reference sequence). Trimming took off 5 bases at V and 0 bases at J, with 16 bases between the two ends. The CDR3 has 16 amino acids. CDR3: CASSRSSGPYQETQYF. The CDR3 DNA follows: TGTGCCAGCAGCCGATCAAGCGGACCCTACCAAGAGACCCAGTACTTC. Drawing the rest from reference TRBV7-9 and TRBJ2-5, the complete variable domain is DTGVSQNPRHKITKRGQNVTFRCDPISEHNRLYWYRQTLGQGPEFLTYFQNEAQLEKSRLLSDRFSAERPKGSFSTLEIQRTEQGDSAMYLCASSRSSGPYQETQYFGPGTRLLVL.

This rearrangement joins TRBV30 to TRBJ1-2; the D gene is possibly TRBD1 (6 bases). The CDR3 has 13 residues. Germline-derived CDR1 and CDR2 are GTSNPN and SVGIG (reference sequence). Trimming took off 5 bases at V and 4 bases at J, with 14 bases between the two ends. Here the CDR3 reads CAWAPGGAYGYTF. DNA of the CDR3: TGTGCCTGGGCCCCTGGGGGGGCCTATGGCTACACCTTC. Full variable domain (rest looked up from reference TRBV30 and TRBJ1-2): SQTIHQWPATLVQPVGSPLSLECTVEGTSNPNLYWYRQAAGRGLQLLFYSVGIGQISSEVPQNLSASRPQDRQFILSSKKLLLSDSGFYLCAWAPGGAYGYTFGSGTRLTVV.

A few counts support this clone. The chain employs TRBV30 and TRBJ2-5; tentatively, D is TRBD2 (5 bases). Trimming stripped 0 bases from V and 9 bases from J, with 14 bases between. The CDR3 has 13 residues. Per the germline V gene, CDR1 is GTSNPN and CDR2 is SVGIG (reference sequence). The CDR3 loop reads CAWSVRYGEPQYF. CDR3 nucleotide sequence: TGTGCCTGGAGTGTACGGTACGGGGAGCCCCAGTACTTC. Complete variable domain (other parts from reference TRBV30 and TRBJ2-5): SQTIHQWPATLVQPVGSPLSLECTVEGTSNPNLYWYRQAAGRGLQLLFYSVGIGQISSEVPQNLSASRPQDRQFILSSKKLLLSDSGFYLCAWSVRYGEPQYFGPGTRLLVL.